This is a list of T cell receptor beta chains from one sample in a study of OX40 agonist ivuxolimab in advanced cancers. Method: immunoSEQ multiplex PCR; TCRdb's copy keeps in-frame clones and lacks some. The data show 80,000 to 100,000 clones, roughly 94% seen once. The sample in question was CD4+ or CD8+ T cells sorted from blood, obtained in a trial of the OX40 agonist ivuxolimab. These receptors originate from an adult with an advanced solid tumor such as melanoma, head and neck, liver or kidney cancer. Both conserved end residues are part of each CDR3. A D gene is named only where the DNA matches it firmly. Not all rows give a size; the values are once, few, many and, for expanded clones, a class.

14	TRBV10-2	TRBD2	TRBJ2-1	.	TGCGCCAGCAGACCCGGGCTAGCGGGGAATGAGCAGTTCTTC	CASRPGLAGNEQFF
13	TRBV10-2	TRBD2	TRBJ2-7	.	TGCGCCAGCGAGGGACTAGCGGGAAACGAGCAGTACTTC	CASEGLAGNEQYF
16	TRBV4-3	TRBD1	TRBJ1-6	.	TGCGCCAGCAGCCAAGATAGGACAGGCTTTTGGTCACCCCTCCACTTT	CASSQDRTGFWSPLHF
15	TRBV7-8	TRBD2	TRBJ2-3	.	TGTGCCAGCAGCTTAGGGGGGACTACGAGGGATACGCAGTATTTT	CASSLGGTTRDTQYF
18	TRBV18	.	TRBJ2-7	.	TGTGCCAGCTCACCATTAGGGGCGCCAGGGGGGCTCGACTACGAGCAGTACTTC	CASSPLGAPGGLDYEQYF
12	TRBV29-1	.	TRBJ2-7	once	TGCAGCGTTGAGGGCAGAGCCTACGAGCAGTACTTC	CSVEGRAYEQYF
11	TRBV20-1	.	TRBJ2-1	.	TGCAGTGCTAGTCCCCCCCAGGAGCAGTTCTTC	CSASPPQEQFF
15	TRBV27	TRBD2	TRBJ2-1	.	TGTGCCAGCAGTTTAGAAACTAGCGCCCTCAATGAGCAGTTCTTC	CASSLETSALNEQFF
12	TRBV29-1	TRBD1	TRBJ2-7	.	TGCAGCGGGGGGACAGGCTCCTACGAGCAGTACTTC	CSGGTGSYEQYF
16	TRBV5-1	.	TRBJ1-4	.	TGCGCCAGCAGCTTGGCTGAAGCAGCAACTAATGAAAAACTGTTTTTT	CASSLAEAATNEKLFF
16	TRBV12-5	TRBD2	TRBJ2-7	.	TGTGCTAGTGGTTTGGGGACTAGCGGGGGTTACTACGAGCAGTACTTC	CASGLGTSGGYYEQYF
14	TRBV6-6	.	TRBJ2-7	.	TGTGCCAGCACCCCCAGAGTAGCTCCCTACGAGCAGTACTTC	CASTPRVAPYEQYF
15	TRBV6-5	.	TRBJ1-2	.	TGTGCCAGCAGTTACGCCATCGGCAGGAACTATGGCTACACCTTC	CASSYAIGRNYGYTF
15	TRBV9	.	TRBJ1-2	.	TGTGCCAGCAGCCCACAGGGTAGTCTCAACTATGGCTACACCTTC	CASSPQGSLNYGYTF
14	TRBV29-1	.	TRBJ2-3	.	TGCAGCGTTCTCGAGCCTAGCCTGGCAGATACGCAGTATTTT	CSVLEPSLADTQYF
13	TRBV6-5	TRBD1	TRBJ1-2	.	TGTGCCAGCAGTCACAGGGGAAGCTATGGCTACACCTTC	CASSHRGSYGYTF
15	TRBV27	.	TRBJ1-2	.	TGTGCCAGCAGTTTATTGGCCGACGAAAGCTATGGCTACACCTTC	CASSLLADESYGYTF